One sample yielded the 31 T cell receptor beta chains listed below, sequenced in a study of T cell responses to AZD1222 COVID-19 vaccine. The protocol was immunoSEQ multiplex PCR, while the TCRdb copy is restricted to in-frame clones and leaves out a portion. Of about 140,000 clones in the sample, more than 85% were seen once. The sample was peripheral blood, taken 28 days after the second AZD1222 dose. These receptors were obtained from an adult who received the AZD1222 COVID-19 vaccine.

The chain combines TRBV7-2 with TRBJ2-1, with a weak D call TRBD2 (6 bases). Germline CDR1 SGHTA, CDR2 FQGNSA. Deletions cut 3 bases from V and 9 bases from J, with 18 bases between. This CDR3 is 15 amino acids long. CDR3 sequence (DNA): TGTGCCAGCAGCTTTCTGCGCACACTAGCAAGTGAGCAGTTCTTC. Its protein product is CASSFLRTLASEQFF.

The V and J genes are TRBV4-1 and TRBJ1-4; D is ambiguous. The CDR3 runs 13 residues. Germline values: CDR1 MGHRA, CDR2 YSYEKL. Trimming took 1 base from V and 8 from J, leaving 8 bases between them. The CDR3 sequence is CASSQAIQEKLFF. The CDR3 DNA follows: TGCGCCAGCAGCCAAGCGATTCAGGAAAAACTGTTTTTT.

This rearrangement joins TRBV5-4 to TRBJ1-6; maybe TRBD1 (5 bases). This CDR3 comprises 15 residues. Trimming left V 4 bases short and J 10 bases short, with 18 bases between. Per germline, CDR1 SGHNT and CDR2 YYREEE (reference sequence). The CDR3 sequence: CASSVKEGPLSPLHF. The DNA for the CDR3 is TGTGCCAGCAGCGTCAAGGAGGGACCCCTATCACCCCTCCACTTT.

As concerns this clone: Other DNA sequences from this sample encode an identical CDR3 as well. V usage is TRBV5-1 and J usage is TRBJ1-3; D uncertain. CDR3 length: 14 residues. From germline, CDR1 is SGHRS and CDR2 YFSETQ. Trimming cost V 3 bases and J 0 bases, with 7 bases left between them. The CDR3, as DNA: TGCGCCAGCAGCTCTGGGGACTCTGGAAACACCATATATTTT. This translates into CASSSGDSGNTIYF.

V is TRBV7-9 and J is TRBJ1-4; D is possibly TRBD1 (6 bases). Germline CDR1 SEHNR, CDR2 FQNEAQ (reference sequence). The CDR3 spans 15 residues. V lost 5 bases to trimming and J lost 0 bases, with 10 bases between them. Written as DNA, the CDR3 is TGTGCCAGCAGCCATACAGGGACAACTAATGAAAAACTGTTTTTT. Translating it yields CASSHTGTTNEKLFF.

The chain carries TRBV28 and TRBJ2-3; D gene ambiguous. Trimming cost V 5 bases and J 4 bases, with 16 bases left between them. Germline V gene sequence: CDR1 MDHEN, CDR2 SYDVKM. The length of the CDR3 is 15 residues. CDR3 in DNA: TGTGCCAGCAGTCTCACACGGAGATGGGCAGATACGCAGTATTTT. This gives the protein CASSLTRRWADTQYF.

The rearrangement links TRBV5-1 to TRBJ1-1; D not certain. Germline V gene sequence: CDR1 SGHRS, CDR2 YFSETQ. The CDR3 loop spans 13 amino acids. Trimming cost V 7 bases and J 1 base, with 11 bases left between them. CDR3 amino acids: CASRPHENTEAFF. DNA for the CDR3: TGCGCCAGCCGACCCCACGAGAACACTGAAGCTTTCTTT.

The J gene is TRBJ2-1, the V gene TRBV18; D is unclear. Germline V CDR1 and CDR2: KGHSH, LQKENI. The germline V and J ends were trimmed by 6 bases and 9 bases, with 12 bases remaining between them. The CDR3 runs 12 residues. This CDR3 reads CASSPEFTEQFF. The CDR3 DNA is TGTGCCAGCTCCCCGGAATTCACTGAGCAGTTCTTC.

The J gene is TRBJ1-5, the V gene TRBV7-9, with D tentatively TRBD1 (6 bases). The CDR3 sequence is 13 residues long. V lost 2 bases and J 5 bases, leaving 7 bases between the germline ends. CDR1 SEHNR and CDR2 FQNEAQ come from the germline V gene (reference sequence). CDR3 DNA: TGTGCCAGCAGCTTATCAGGGGATCAGCCCCAGCATTTT. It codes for CASSLSGDQPQHF.

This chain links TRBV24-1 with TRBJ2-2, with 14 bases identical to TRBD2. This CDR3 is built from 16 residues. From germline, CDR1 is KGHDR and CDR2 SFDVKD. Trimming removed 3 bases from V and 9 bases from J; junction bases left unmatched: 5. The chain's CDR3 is CATSDQGLAGGRELFF. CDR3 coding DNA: TGTGCCACCAGTGATCAAGGACTAGCGGGAGGTCGGGAGCTGTTTTTT.

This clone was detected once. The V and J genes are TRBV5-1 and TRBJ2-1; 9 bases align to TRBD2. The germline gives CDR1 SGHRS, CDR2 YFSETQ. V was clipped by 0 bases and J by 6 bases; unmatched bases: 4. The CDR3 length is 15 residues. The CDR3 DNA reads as TGCGCCAGCAGCTTGGGGGCGGGAGGGGTCAATGAGCAGTTCTTC. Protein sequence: CASSLGAGGVNEQFF.

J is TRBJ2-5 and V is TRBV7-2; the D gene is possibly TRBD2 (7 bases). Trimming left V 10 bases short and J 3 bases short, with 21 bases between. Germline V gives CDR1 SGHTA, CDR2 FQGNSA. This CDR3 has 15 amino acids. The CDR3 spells CATSRGERGEETQYF. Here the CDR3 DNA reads TGTGCCACCTCCCGGGGGGAGAGGGGGGAAGAGACCCAGTACTTC.

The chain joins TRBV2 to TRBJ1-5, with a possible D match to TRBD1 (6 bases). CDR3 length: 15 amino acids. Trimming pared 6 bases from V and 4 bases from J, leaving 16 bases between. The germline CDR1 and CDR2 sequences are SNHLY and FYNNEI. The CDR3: CASSWEQGGNQPQHF. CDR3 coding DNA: TGTGCCAGCAGCTGGGAACAGGGTGGAAATCAGCCCCAGCATTTT. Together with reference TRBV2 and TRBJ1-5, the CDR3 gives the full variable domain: EPEVTQTPSHQVTQMGQEVILRCVPISNHLYFYWYRQILGQKVEFLVSFYNNEISEKSEIFDDQFSVERPDGSNFTLKIRSTKLEDSAMYFCASSWEQGGNQPQHFGDGTRLSIL.

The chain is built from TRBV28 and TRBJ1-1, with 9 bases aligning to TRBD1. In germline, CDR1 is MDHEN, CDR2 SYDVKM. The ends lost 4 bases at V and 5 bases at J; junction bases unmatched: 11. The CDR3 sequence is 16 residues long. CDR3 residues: CASSSSGQGAGTEAFF. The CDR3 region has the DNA TGTGCCAGCAGTTCGTCGGGACAGGGAGCGGGGACTGAAGCTTTCTTT. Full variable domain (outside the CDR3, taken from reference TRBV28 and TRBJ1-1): DVKVTQSSRYLVKRTGEKVFLECVQDMDHENMFWYRQDPGLGLRLIYFSYDVKMKEKGDIPEGYSVSREKKERFSLILESASTNQTSMYLCASSSSGQGAGTEAFFGQGTRLTVV.

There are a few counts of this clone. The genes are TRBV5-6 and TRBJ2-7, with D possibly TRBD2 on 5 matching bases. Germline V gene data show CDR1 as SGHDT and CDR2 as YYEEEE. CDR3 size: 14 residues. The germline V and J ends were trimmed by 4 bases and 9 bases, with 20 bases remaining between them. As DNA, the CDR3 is TGTGCCAGCAGCCGCTTAGAGACTACGGGTAGGCAGTACTTC. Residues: CASSRLETTGRQYF. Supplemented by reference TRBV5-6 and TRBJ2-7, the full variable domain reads DAGVTQSPTHLIKTRGQQVTLRCSPKSGHDTVSWYQQALGQGPQFIFQYYEEEERQRGNFPDRFSGHQFPNYSSELNVNALLLGDSALYLCASSRLETTGRQYFGPGTRLTVT.

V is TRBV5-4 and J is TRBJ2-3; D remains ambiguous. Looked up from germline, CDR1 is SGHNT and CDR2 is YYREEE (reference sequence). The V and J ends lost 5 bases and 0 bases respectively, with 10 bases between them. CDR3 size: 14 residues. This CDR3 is CASRLSGSTDTQYF. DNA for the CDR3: TGTGCCAGCAGATTAAGTGGGAGCACAGATACGCAGTATTTT.

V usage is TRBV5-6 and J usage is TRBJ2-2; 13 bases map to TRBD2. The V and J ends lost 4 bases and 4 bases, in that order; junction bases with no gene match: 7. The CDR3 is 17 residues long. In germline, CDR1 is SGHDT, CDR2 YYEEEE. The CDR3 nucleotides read TGTGCCAGCAGCAAAGGACTAGCGGGAGCCAGCACCGGGGAGCTGTTTTTT. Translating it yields CASSKGLAGASTGELFF.

The CDR3 DNA sequence: TGTGCCAGCAGCCAAGATGGTCCGGGCACTGAGCAGTTCTTC. Encoded protein: CASSQDGPGTEQFF. The gene calls are TRBV3-1 (or the pseudogene TRBV3-2) and TRBJ2-1; the D is unclear. V gave up 0 bases and J gave up 9 bases, with 12 bases separating them. CDR3 length: 14 residues. From germline, CDR1 is LGHDT and CDR2 YNNKEL (reference sequence).

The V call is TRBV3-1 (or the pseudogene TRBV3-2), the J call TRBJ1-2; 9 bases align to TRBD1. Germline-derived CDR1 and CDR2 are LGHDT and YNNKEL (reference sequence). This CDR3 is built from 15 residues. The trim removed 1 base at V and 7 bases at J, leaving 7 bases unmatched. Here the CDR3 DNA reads TGTGCCAGCAGCCAAGTGTTGGACAGGGGAGGTGGCTACACCTTC. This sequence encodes CASSQVLDRGGGYTF.

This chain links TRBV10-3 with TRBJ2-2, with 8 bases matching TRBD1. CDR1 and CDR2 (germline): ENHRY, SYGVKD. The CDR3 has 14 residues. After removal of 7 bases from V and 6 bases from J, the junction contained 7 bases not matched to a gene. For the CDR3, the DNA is TGTGCCATCACGGGACAGGCTAGGTCCGGGGAGCTGTTTTTT. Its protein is CAITGQARSGELFF.

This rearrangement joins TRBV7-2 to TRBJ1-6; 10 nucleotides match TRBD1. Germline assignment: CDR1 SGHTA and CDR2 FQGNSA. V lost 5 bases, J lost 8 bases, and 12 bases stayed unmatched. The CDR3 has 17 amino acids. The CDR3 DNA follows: TGTGCCAGCAGCGGGCGGACCGGGACAGGGGATTATTCACCCCTCCACTTT. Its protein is CASSGRTGTGDYSPLHF.

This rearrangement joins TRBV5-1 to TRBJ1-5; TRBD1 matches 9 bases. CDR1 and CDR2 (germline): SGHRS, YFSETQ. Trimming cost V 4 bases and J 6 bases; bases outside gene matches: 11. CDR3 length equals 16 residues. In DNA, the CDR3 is TGCGCCAGCAGCCCTTTGGGACAGGGAATGGGTCAGCCCCAGCATTTT. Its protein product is CASSPLGQGMGQPQHF.

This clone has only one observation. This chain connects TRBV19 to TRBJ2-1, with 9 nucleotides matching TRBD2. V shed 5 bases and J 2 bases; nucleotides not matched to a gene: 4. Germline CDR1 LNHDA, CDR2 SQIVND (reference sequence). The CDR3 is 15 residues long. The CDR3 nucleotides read TGTGCCAGTAGTCGGACTAGCGCGACCTACAATGAGCAGTTCTTC. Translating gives CASSRTSATYNEQFF.

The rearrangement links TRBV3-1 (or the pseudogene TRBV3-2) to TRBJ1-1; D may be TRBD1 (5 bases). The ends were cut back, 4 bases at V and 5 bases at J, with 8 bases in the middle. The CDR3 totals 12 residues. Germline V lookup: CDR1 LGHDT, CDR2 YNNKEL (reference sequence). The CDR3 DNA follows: TGTGCCAGCAGCCCAAGGGGTACTGAAGCTTTCTTT. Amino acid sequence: CASSPRGTEAFF.

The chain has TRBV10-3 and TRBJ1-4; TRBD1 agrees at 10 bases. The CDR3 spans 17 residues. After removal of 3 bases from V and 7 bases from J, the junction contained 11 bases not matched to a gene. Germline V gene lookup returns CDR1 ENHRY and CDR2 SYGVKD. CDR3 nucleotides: TGTGCCATCAGTGATAAGCCGCCGGGACAGGGGACTGAAAAACTGTTTTTT. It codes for CAISDKPPGQGTEKLFF.

CDR3 region: CASSSRQGNQPQHF. In DNA, the CDR3 is TGTGCCAGCAGTTCCCGACAGGGCAATCAGCCCCAGCATTTT. The chain joins TRBV27 to TRBJ1-5; weak D call: TRBD1 (6 bases). The V end lost 4 bases, the J end lost 2 bases, and 9 bases lay between the germline ends. The CDR3 consists of 14 residues. Germline-derived CDR1 and CDR2 are MNHEY and SMNVEV (reference sequence).

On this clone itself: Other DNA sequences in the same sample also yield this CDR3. CDR3 in amino acids: CASSLGGPYGYTF. The DNA for the CDR3 is TGTGCCAGCAGTTTGGGGGGTCCCTATGGCTACACCTTC. This chain uses TRBV28 with TRBJ1-2; D possibly corresponds to TRBD1 (5 bases). The CDR3 is 13 residues long. Looked up from germline, CDR1 is MDHEN and CDR2 is SYDVKM. Trimming pared 3 bases from V and 4 bases from J, leaving 9 bases between.

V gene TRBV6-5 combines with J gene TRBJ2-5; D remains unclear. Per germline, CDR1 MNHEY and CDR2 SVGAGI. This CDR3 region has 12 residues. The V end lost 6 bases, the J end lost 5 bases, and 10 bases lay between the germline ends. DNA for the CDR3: TGTGCCAGCAGGGGTCTCGGGGAGACCCAGTACTTC. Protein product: CASRGLGETQYF.

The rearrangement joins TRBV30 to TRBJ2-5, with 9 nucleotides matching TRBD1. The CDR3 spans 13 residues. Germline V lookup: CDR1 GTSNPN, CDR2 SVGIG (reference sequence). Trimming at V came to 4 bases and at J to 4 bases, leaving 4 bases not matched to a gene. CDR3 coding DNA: TGTGCCTGGAACAAGGACAGGGGAGAGACCCAGTACTTC. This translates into CAWNKDRGETQYF.

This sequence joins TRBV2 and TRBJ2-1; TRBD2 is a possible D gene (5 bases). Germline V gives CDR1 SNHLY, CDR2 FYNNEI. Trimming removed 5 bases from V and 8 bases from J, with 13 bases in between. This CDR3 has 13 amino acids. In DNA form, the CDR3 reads TGTGCCAGCAGTCTCCGGGAAAACCATGAGCAGTTCTTC. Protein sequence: CASSLRENHEQFF.

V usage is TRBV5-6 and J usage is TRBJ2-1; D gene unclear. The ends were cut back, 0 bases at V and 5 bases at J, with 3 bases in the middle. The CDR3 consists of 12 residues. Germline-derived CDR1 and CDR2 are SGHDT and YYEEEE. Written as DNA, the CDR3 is TGTGCCAGCAGCTTGGGGGACAATGAGCAGTTCTTC. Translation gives CASSLGDNEQFF.